These 13 T cell receptor beta chains share one sample of origin, sequenced in a study of PD-L1 blockade in urothelial cancer. Repertoires were generated with immunoSEQ multiplex PCR, while TCRdb's copy carries only in-frame clones and drops some. The table has about 110,000 clones, 70% to 85% seen once. The source material was PBMCs, sampled around atezolizumab (anti-PD-L1) treatment. The receptors were sampled from a man aged 50 or older with urothelial cancer.

This chain joins TRBV19 and TRBJ1-2, with D possibly being TRBD1 (5 bases). V shed 6 bases and J shed 4 bases, with 12 bases lying between them. The CDR3 has 13 residues. Germline CDR1 reads LNHDA; CDR2 reads SQIVND (reference sequence). CDR3 nucleotide sequence: TGTGCCAGTAGAAGGCCCGGGGGCTATGGCTACACCTTC. This codes for CASRRPGGYGYTF.

The chain recombines TRBV9 with TRBJ1-1; D ambiguous. The CDR3 length is 13 residues. CDR1 is SGDLS and CDR2 is YYNGEE in the germline V gene. V was cut by 1 base and J by 1 base, with 5 bases left in between. The CDR3 is CASSVSGNTEAFF. The CDR3 DNA reads as TGTGCCAGCAGCGTATCCGGGAACACTGAAGCTTTCTTT. The variable domain in full, completed from reference TRBV9 and TRBJ1-1, reads DSGVTQTPKHLITATGQRVTLRCSPRSGDLSVYWYQQSLDQGLQFLIQYYNGEERAKGNILERFSAQQFPDLHSELNLSSLELGDSALYFCASSVSGNTEAFFGQGTRLTVV.

V is TRBV9 and J is TRBJ2-2, with TRBD2 identical over 9 bases. Germline V CDR1 and CDR2: SGDLS, YYNGEE. The CDR3 totals 17 residues. After removal of 0 bases from V and 0 bases from J, the junction contained 3 bases not matched to a gene. The CDR3 DNA reads TGTGCCAGCAGCGTAGGTCCTAGCGGGACGAACACCGGGGAGCTGTTTTTT. Translation: CASSVGPSGTNTGELFF.

The chain carries TRBV28 and TRBJ2-3; D perhaps matches TRBD2 (6 bases). CDR3 length equals 17 residues. Germline V lookup: CDR1 MDHEN, CDR2 SYDVKM. V lost 3 bases and J lost 0, with 16 bases in between. The CDR3 spells CASSFDMLAASTDTQYF. CDR3 coding DNA: TGTGCCAGCAGTTTTGATATGTTAGCGGCGAGCACAGATACGCAGTATTTT.

This sequence joins TRBV11-2 and TRBJ2-3; D possibly corresponds to TRBD2 (6 bases). The V end lost 4 bases, the J end lost 3 bases, and 17 bases lay between the germline ends. Per the germline V gene, CDR1 is SGHAT and CDR2 is FQNNGV. The CDR3 is 16 amino acids. In nucleotides, the CDR3 is TGTGCCAGCAGCTCCCGCTTAGCGGCTGGGACAGATACGCAGTATTTT. Translated, it gives CASSSRLAAGTDTQYF.

The rearrangement uses TRBV5-6 and TRBJ1-2; 11 bases are shared with TRBD1. This CDR3 has 16 residues. J gave up 4 bases and V 4 bases, and 9 bases lay outside the gene matches. The germline CDR1 and CDR2 sequences are SGHDT and YYEEEE. CDR3 bases: TGTGCCAGCAGCCCCCGCCGGGACAGGGGGATCTATGGCTACACCTTC. Protein: CASSPRRDRGIYGYTF.

The chain is built from TRBV27 and TRBJ2-5, with a weak D call TRBD2 (5 bases). Germline V lookup: CDR1 MNHEY, CDR2 SMNVEV (reference sequence). This CDR3 region has 13 residues. Trimming shortened V by 3 bases and J by 0 bases, and 5 bases separated the two germline ends. The CDR3 sequence is CASSFGNQETQYF. The CDR3 DNA follows: TGTGCCAGCAGTTTCGGGAACCAAGAGACCCAGTACTTC.

The rearrangement joins TRBV27 to TRBJ2-5; 11 nucleotides match TRBD2. The germline V gene encodes CDR1 MNHEY and CDR2 SMNVEV (reference sequence). J was trimmed by 1 base and V by 6 bases; bases with no gene match: 10. CDR3 size: 17 residues. The CDR3 DNA is TGTGCCAGCAGCCGATTCTCGACTAGCGGGGCCCAAGAGACCCAGTACTTC. It encodes CASSRFSTSGAQETQYF.

V and J are TRBV6-5 and TRBJ1-5; no clear D gene. CDR1 is MNHEY, CDR2 SVGAGI, per germline. V shed 0 bases and J shed 4 bases, with 10 bases lying between them. The CDR3 totals 15 residues. CDR3 region: CASSYSMGSNQPQHF. The CDR3 region has the DNA TGTGCCAGCAGTTACTCGATGGGCAGTAATCAGCCCCAGCATTTT.

V is TRBV7-8 and J is TRBJ2-2; D possibly corresponds to TRBD2 (5 bases). CDR1 SGHVS and CDR2 FQNEAQ come from the germline V gene. The CDR3 covers 14 residues. Trimming stripped 5 bases from V and 6 bases from J, with 13 bases between. CDR3 sequence (DNA): TGTGCCAGCAGCCCCCGCGGAGGACCCGGGGAGCTGTTTTTT. This sequence encodes CASSPRGGPGELFF. The entire variable domain, with the rest obtained from reference TRBV7-8 and TRBJ2-2, is as follows: GAGVSQSPRYKVAKRGQDVALRCDPISGHVSLFWYQQALGQGPEFLTYFQNEAQLDKSGLPSDRFFAERPEGSVSTLKIQRTQQEDSAVYLCASSPRGGPGELFFGEGSRLTVL.

The chain recombines TRBV28 with TRBJ1-5, with a possible D match to TRBD1 (5 bases). V was clipped by 6 bases and J by 5 bases, with 20 bases between them. CDR1 is MDHEN, CDR2 SYDVKM, per germline. The CDR3 extends over 16 amino acids. CDR3 in DNA: TGTGCCAGCAGACTCGACAGTAAACCTAGGCATCAGCCCCAGCATTTT. Its protein is CASRLDSKPRHQPQHF.

This clone was picked up a small number of times. The chain is built from TRBV6-1 and TRBJ1-2, with D possibly TRBD1 on 5 matching bases. Germline V gene data show CDR1 as MNHNS and CDR2 as SASEGT. The CDR3 length is 14 residues. V shed 1 base and J shed 10 bases, with 16 bases lying between them. CDR3: CASSEGGIQAAYTF. CDR3 DNA sequence: TGTGCCAGCAGTGAAGGGGGCATCCAGGCGGCCTACACCTTC.

The CDR3: CASSEDRGTEAFF. The CDR3 region has the DNA TGTGCCAGCAGTGAAGACAGGGGCACTGAAGCTTTCTTT. The chain carries TRBV2 and TRBJ1-1; 7 bases are shared with TRBD1. After removal of 1 base from V and 4 bases from J, the junction contained 0 bases not matched to a gene. This CDR3 spans 13 amino acids. The germline V gene encodes CDR1 SNHLY and CDR2 FYNNEI.